A selection of T cell receptor beta chains follows, all from one sample in a study of cytomegalovirus exposure and HLA in healthy donors. The assay was immunoSEQ multiplex PCR, and TCRdb's table has in-frame clones only and misses some. Of 95,000 to 120,000 clones in the sample, roughly two thirds were seen once. The sample consisted of PBMCs. The source is a man aged 18-30 years in good health and CMV-seropositive. The CDR3 runs from the conserved cysteine through the conserved F or W. The D gene is left open where the match is weak. For some rows the clone size is stated as once, few or many, or as a class when expanded; others skip it.

D	size	V	J	DNA	CDR3
-	-	TRBV27	TRBJ2-7	TGTGCCAGCAGTTTGGCAGGGGTTCCCTCCTACGAGCAGTACTTC	CASSLAGVPSYEQYF
-	-	TRBV5-6	TRBJ2-2	TGTGCCAGCACCCGACAGCGGGCCGGGGAGCTGTTTTTT	CASTRQRAGELFF
-	-	TRBV27	TRBJ1-2	TGCGCCAGCAGTTTTCGACAACAATCCTATGGCTACACCTTC	CASSFRQQSYGYTF
-	-	TRBV2	TRBJ1-1	TGTGCCAGCAGGGCGAGGGCTGAGAACACTGAAGCTTTCTTT	CASRARAENTEAFF
-	-	TRBV6-1	TRBJ1-5	TGTGCCAGCAGTGACGTCTTAGGCGGAGATTCCATAGAGCCCCAGCATTTT	CASSDVLGGDSIEPQHF
-	-	TRBV19	TRBJ1-2	TGTGCCAGTAGTCGATCCAGGGAGGCTAACTATGGCTACACCTTC	CASSRSREANYGYTF
TRBD2	few	TRBV10-3	TRBJ2-1	TGTGCCATCGGGACTAGCGGCAACAGAATCCCCCTTAATGAGCAGTTCTTC	CAIGTSGNRIPLNEQFF
-	-	TRBV5-1	TRBJ2-2	TGCGCCAGCATTAAGGATGCAGCGGCGAACACCGGGGAGCTGTTTTTT	CASIKDAAANTGELFF
-	-	TRBV27	TRBJ1-6	TGTGCCAGCAGTTTGGGGGCTTCGCATTCACCCCTCCACTTT	CASSLGASHSPLHF
-	-	TRBV7-6	TRBJ2-5	TGTGCCAGCAGCAGCGTGGGGGCGGCTACCCAAGAGACCCAGTACTTC	CASSSVGAATQETQYF
TRBD2	-	TRBV6-5	TRBJ2-4	TGTGCCAGCAGTCGCGGGGAGGGCTCCAAAAACATTCAGTACTTC	CASSRGEGSKNIQYF
TRBD2	-	TRBV5-1	TRBJ2-1	TGCGCCTCGAAGTGGGCGGGGGGGAGCTACAATGAGCAGTTCTTC	CASKWAGGSYNEQFF
TRBD1	-	TRBV9	TRBJ1-1	TGTGCCAGCAGCGGAGACAGGGGAATGAACACTGAAGCTTTCTTT	CASSGDRGMNTEAFF
TRBD2	-	TRBV5-4	TRBJ2-4	TGTGCCAGCAGCTTCCGGGGGGAACTAAACATTCAGTACTTC	CASSFRGELNIQYF
-	few	TRBV6-5	TRBJ1-1	TGTGCCAGCAGTGAGGCCACCGGGGACACTGAAGCTTTCTTT	CASSEATGDTEAFF
-	-	TRBV6-1	TRBJ2-7	TGTGCCAGCAGTGATATTGGGCGGGGATCCTACGAGCAGTACTTC	CASSDIGRGSYEQYF
-	-	TRBV6-4	TRBJ2-1	TGTGCCATTTACAGGGAAGTCGGTGAGCAGTTCTTC	CAIYREVGEQFF
-	few	TRBV9	TRBJ2-3	TGTGCCAGCAGCGCGAGCACAGATACGCAGTATTTT	CASSASTDTQYF
-	-	TRBV7-9	TRBJ2-1	TGTGCCAGCAGCTCCCCGAAGGGGCGCTATGAGCAGTTCTTC	CASSSPKGRYEQFF
TRBD2	-	TRBV28	TRBJ2-1	TGTGCCAGCATCAGGGGCGGGGGGGCCTTCTACAATGAGCAGTTCTTC	CASIRGGGAFYNEQFF